The present T cell receptor (beta chain) was sequenced within a study of shared clonotypes between healthy human individuals. Study overall: Ranging from 18 to 49 in age, donors were two women and a few men. Study-wide findings and caveats: Sequencing depth was a factor that was expected to affect clonotype sharing among donors. Only blood was sampled, and tissue TCR repertoires likely differ from blood ones.

A word on this clone: Its antigen is as yet unknown.

V was clipped by 6 bases and J by 4 bases, with 13 bases between them. Germline CDR1 is MNHEY and CDR2 is SVGAGI. This CDR3 is 13 amino acids long. Using immunoSEQ multiplex PCR, the repertoire was profiled, and TCRdb retains in-frame clones only, with some absent. The repertoire consists of about half a million clones, with approximately 77% occurring once and the leading ten covering around 12%. The rearrangement links TRBV6-5 to TRBJ2-7; D gene ambiguous. This receptor was taken from a woman aged 40-49 years in good health. Some clones in this sample may be carry-over from other donors' samples. Source material: PBMCs. The CDR3 coding sequence is TGTGCCAGCAGGGACGCCGTACTATACGAGCAGTACTTC. It translates to CASRDAVLYEQYF.